This T cell receptor beta chain was profiled in a study of T cells expressing NK-cell markers. What made the TCR beta cDNA was 5'RACE template switching with UMIs. One entry per CDR3 protein, without DNA, is what TCRdb gives after re-calling the 5' RACE reads. Its table records almost 450,000 distinct CDR3 sequences. This CDR3 contains 13 residues. Germline V gene data show CDR1 as SQVTM and CDR2 as ANQGSEA. Sequenced input: blood T cells: a sorted CD56 or NKG2C T cell subset, CD4+ or CD8+ T cells, or bulk PBMC T cells (not recorded which). This receptor was taken from a woman between 18 and 75 years old in good health. The chain uses TRBV29-1 and TRBJ1-5. CDR3 loop: CSVGVNSNQPQHF.